This paragraph reports one T cell receptor (beta chain). CDR1 and CDR2 (germline): MNHNS, SASEGT. V lost 4 bases, J lost 5 bases, and 15 bases lay in between. The CDR3 length is 16 residues. TCRdb keeps only in-frame clones here, not all; method: immunoSEQ multiplex PCR. The data show around 300,000 clones, 88% seen once. This specimen belongs to a study of Ad26.COV2.S vaccination and SARS-CoV-2 variants. The treatment denotes: some 20 received Ad26.COV2.S at low or high dose, single or two shots; 5 received placebo; per-sample allocation not given. Collection of samples fell on day 63 after the first vaccine or placebo injection.

The sequencing used peripheral blood, collected in a trial of Ad26.COV2.S vaccine versus placebo. V usage is TRBV6-1 and J usage is TRBJ1-6; TRBD1 is a possible D gene (6 bases). The sequence derives from a person between 18 and 65 years old who received the Ad26.COV2.S COVID-19 vaccine or a placebo. CDR3 coding DNA: TGTGCCAGCAGTGTTTCCTGGACAGCTAATAATTCACCCCTCCACTTT. As protein: CASSVSWTANNSPLHF.